The 6 T cell receptor beta chains reported below all come from one sample, sequenced in a study of Graves' ophthalmopathy and Graves' hyperthyroidism. Amplified TCR beta CDR3 regions were obtained using RNA transcripts as template. RT-PCR with HTBI primers came first, then second-round multiplex PCR. Each CDR3 protein is one row after TCRdb ran MiXCR on the multiplex PCR reads. Of 300,000 to 400,000 distinct CDR3 sequences detected, 15% to 20% appear once; the ten largest clones hold over 9%. The sequenced material came from peripheral blood. These receptor sequences come from an adult man with Graves' ophthalmopathy.

This clonotype was detected only a few times. The rearrangement joins TRBV4-3 to TRBJ2-7; 9 bases fit TRBD1. Trimming took 2 bases from V and 5 from J; bases not matched to a gene: 10. The CDR3 is 16 residues long. CDR1 and CDR2 (germline): LGHNA, YSLEER. The CDR3 bases are TGCGCCAGCAGCCAAAGGATCGGGACAGGGTCGGACGAGCAGTACTTC. This encodes CASSQRIGTGSDEQYF.

At least ten counts were recorded for this clonotype. The chain joins TRBV11-1 to TRBJ2-7, with 9 bases aligning to TRBD1. Germline assignment: CDR1 SGHAT and CDR2 FQDESV (reference sequence). V was clipped by 4 bases and J by 7 bases; unmatched bases: 14. The CDR3 length is 16 residues. In DNA form, the CDR3 reads TGTGCCAGCAGCTCTACCCGGGGACAGGGTGTAGGGGAGCAGTACTTC. This sequence encodes CASSSTRGQGVGEQYF. The full variable domain, in which reference TRBV11-1 and TRBJ2-7 provide the parts outside the CDR3, is EAEVAQSPRYKITEKSQAVAFWCDPISGHATLYWYRQILGQGPELLVQFQDESVVDDSQLPKDRFSAERLKGVDSTLKIQPAELGDSAMYLCASSSTRGQGVGEQYFGPGTRLTVT.

The gene calls are TRBV28 and TRBJ1-6; TRBD1 aligns across 11 bases. CDR1 is MDHEN and CDR2 is SYDVKM in the germline V gene. The CDR3 has 15 amino acids. J was trimmed by 10 bases and V by 2 bases; bases with no gene match: 4. This CDR3 is CASSLGDRGSSPLHF. CDR3 DNA sequence: TGTGCCAGCAGTTTAGGGGACAGGGGGAGCTCACCCCTCCACTTT.

This clonotype has a handful of counts. V usage is TRBV28 and J usage is TRBJ2-7; maybe TRBD2 (6 bases). V dropped 5 bases and J dropped 2 bases, with 19 bases sitting between them. CDR3 size: 16 residues. Germline V gene lookup returns CDR1 MDHEN and CDR2 SYDVKM. The CDR3 DNA reads as TGTGCCAGCAGTCTGGCTCGGACTACCCCCACCTACGAGCAGTACTTC. This codes for CASSLARTTPTYEQYF.

The table lists this clonotype with many counts. The chain has TRBV19 and TRBJ1-6; perhaps TRBD1 as D (5 bases). Looked up from germline, CDR1 is LNHDA and CDR2 is SQIVND (reference sequence). The length of the CDR3 is 14 residues. V was clipped by 6 bases and J by 10 bases, with 16 bases between them. CDR3 nucleotide sequence: TGTGCCAGTAGACTTCAAGGGGTTAACTCACCCCTCCACTTT. It yields the protein CASRLQGVNSPLHF.

This clonotype was detected many times. This chain uses TRBV30 with TRBJ1-5; D gene unclear. This CDR3 is 15 amino acids long. Germline V gives CDR1 GTSNPN, CDR2 SVGIG (reference sequence). The V gene lost 0 bases and the J gene lost 0 bases, with 9 bases spanning the gap. For the CDR3, the DNA is TGTGCCTGGAGTGTAAAGGGTTTTAGCAATCAGCCCCAGCATTTT. Its protein is CAWSVKGFSNQPQHF.